This T cell receptor (beta chain) was identified during a study of control samples from healthy donors and cancer patients (dated by TCRdb to 2018 to 2020). On this clone itself: No cognate antigen has been identified for it. It has no much larger one-base neighbor in the sample; base qualities were not kept.

Libraries were built with the immunoSEQ multiplex PCR assay. The clones in this table, taken by TCRdb from immuneACCESS, are in-frame only. Not every clone is retained; where verified, under half of the shortfall comes from an unresolved V gene, and the cause of the rest is unknown. The sample table contains approximately 190,000 clones; only one count was recorded for about 90% of them. Approximately 2% of the sample belongs to the ten largest clones. The CDR3 covers 13 residues, taking in both the cysteine and the phenylalanine. The only DNA kept is the CDR3, 39 bases in frame from the first base. Between the V and J ends, shortened by 6 bases and 1 base respectively, the junction contains 9 bases.

The sample comprised blood. The V gene is TRBV12-3 or TRBV12-4 and the J gene is TRBJ1-1; the D region possibly corresponds to TRBD1 (6 bases align). The TCR comes from a man aged 30 to 45 in good health. The sequence in DNA is TGTGCCAGCAGCACGACAGGGAACACTGAAGCTTTCTTT. Its protein product is CASSTTGNTEAFF.